This T cell receptor beta chain was sequenced during a study of CXCR3-negative and CXCR3-positive naive CD8 T cells. Each TRB cDNA library was prepared by 5' RACE (with UMI labels). After re-calling the 5' RACE reads, TCRdb lists one entry per CDR3 protein, DNA absent. This table holds some 25,000 distinct CDR3 sequences. This CDR3 has 14 amino acids. Germline assignment: CDR1 SGDLS and CDR2 YYNGEE. In regard to this clonotype: Its antigen is not known.

Study-level findings and limits: TRBV-TRBJ usage matched between naive CXCR3-negative and CXCR3-positive cells but not between memory cells. The TRB CDR3s that CXCR3-positive naive cells carried were more hydrophobic than those of CXCR3-negative naive cells.

The sequenced sample was naive CXCR3- CD8+ T cells from blood. Sample subset: CD45RO-CCR7+CD27+CD95- naive CD8+ T cells lacking CXCR3 (TNR3-). J is TRBJ2-7 and V is TRBV9; as DNA is missing, the TRBD1 call by TCRdb cannot be tested. The sequence was obtained from a human donor in good health. Some clones in this sample may be carry-over from other donors' samples. CDR3 sequence reads: CASSVGTAEYEQYF.